Each of the 21 T cell receptor beta chains below was sequenced from the same sample in a study of a mutant IDH1 vaccine in newly diagnosed glioma. This table comes from immunoSEQ multiplex PCR, and its TCRdb copy is limited to in-frame clones, with some not included. The sample records tens of thousands of clones, roughly four fifths being singletons. Antigens for these TCRs are unknown. The time point was: week 35, safety follow-up. A single vaccine dose contained 300 ug of mutant IDH1 20-mer peptide, and topical imiquimod was used with it. The sample was PBMCs, taken from a glioma patient whose treatment included an IDH1 peptide vaccine. These receptors all stem from a man between 35 and 55 years old with glioma.

CDR3 DNA sequence: TGTGCCAGCAGTGAAAATTACCGCAGCTATGGCTACACCTTC. This gives the protein CASSENYRSYGYTF. The chain joins TRBV2 to TRBJ1-2; D unclear. The ends were cut back, 2 bases at V and 4 bases at J, with 11 bases in the middle. CDR1 SNHLY and CDR2 FYNNEI come from the germline V gene. This CDR3 region has 14 residues.

This clone has just one count. This rearrangement joins TRBV6-5 to TRBJ1-5; 8 bases line up with TRBD1. The V and J ends lost 5 bases and 4 bases, in that order; junction bases with no gene match: 4. The CDR3 is 14 amino acids. The germline CDR1 and CDR2 sequences are MNHEY and SVGAGI. Here the CDR3 reads CASSTGGQNQPQHF. CDR3 nucleotides: TGTGCCAGCAGTACAGGGGGGCAAAATCAGCCCCAGCATTTT.

The chain carries TRBV9 and TRBJ2-7, with TRBD2 as a possible D gene (6 bases). V shed 3 bases and J shed 5 bases, with 15 bases lying between them. Germline V lookup: CDR1 SGDLS, CDR2 YYNGEE. The CDR3 spans 14 residues. The CDR3 region is CASSAGTYPHEQYF. As DNA, the CDR3 is TGTGCCAGCAGCGCGGGGACTTATCCCCACGAGCAGTACTTC.

This clone was detected once. The chain has TRBV15 and TRBJ1-4, with D unresolved. This CDR3 contains 15 residues. CDR1 is LNHNV, CDR2 YYDKDF, per germline (reference sequence). V was trimmed by 0 bases and J by 6 bases, leaving 11 bases between them. The CDR3 region has the DNA TGTGCCACCAGCAGAGATGCGGCTAGGGATGAAAAACTGTTTTTT. Its protein is CATSRDAARDEKLFF.

The chain joins TRBV30 to TRBJ2-5; TRBD2 matches 9 bases. V was clipped by 4 bases and J by 7 bases; unmatched bases: 16. The germline V gene encodes CDR1 GTSNPN and CDR2 SVGIG (reference sequence). There are 16 residues in the CDR3. The CDR3 nucleotides read TGTGCCTGGACCGGGGATGGGGGGAAGACTAGCGGGACCCAGTACTTC. Translation gives CAWTGDGGKTSGTQYF.

This clone was observed a few times. The chain couples TRBV5-1 to TRBJ1-1, with a possible D match to TRBD1 (6 bases). V was shortened by 0 bases and J by 1 base, with 10 bases between the two germline ends. This CDR3 has 15 residues. Germline V lookup: CDR1 SGHRS, CDR2 YFSETQ. The CDR3: CASSLAWGQNTEAFF. CDR3 nucleotides: TGCGCCAGCAGCTTGGCCTGGGGACAGAACACTGAAGCTTTCTTT.

This clone was observed a few times. DNA of the CDR3: TGTGCCAGCAGCCGGGGACAGGGGATTCTCAAGGGGACTGAAGCTTTCTTT. It specifies CASSRGQGILKGTEAFF. This chain connects TRBV7-2 to TRBJ1-1; 10 bases are shared with TRBD1. Trimming removed 5 bases from V and 5 bases from J; junction bases left unmatched: 14. The CDR3 consists of 17 residues. Looked up from germline, CDR1 is SGHTA and CDR2 is FQGNSA.

The chain joins TRBV11-2 to TRBJ1-1; TRBD1 matches 7 bases. Germline CDR1 SGHAT, CDR2 FQNNGV. The CDR3 runs 14 residues. J lost 4 bases, V lost 0 bases, and 2 bases had no gene match. CDR3 in DNA: TGTGCCAGCAGCTTAGAAGGGACAGCCACTGAAGCTTTCTTT. Translated: CASSLEGTATEAFF.

This chain connects TRBV6-5 to TRBJ1-1; D is uncertain. The germline CDR1 and CDR2 sequences are MNHEY and SVGAGI. Trimming cost V 3 bases and J 5 bases, with 10 bases left between them. The CDR3 consists of 13 residues. The CDR3 is CASSYWGGTEAFF. The DNA of the CDR3 is TGTGCCAGCAGTTATTGGGGTGGGACTGAAGCTTTCTTT.

V gene TRBV19 combines with J gene TRBJ2-5; D unclear. Between the trimmed V and J ends, which lost 6 bases and 5 bases, there was a span of 10 bases. The CDR3 contains 12 residues. CDR1 and CDR2 (germline): LNHDA, SQIVND (reference sequence). The CDR3 DNA reads as TGTGCCAGTAGCTTCCCAAGGGAGACCCAGTACTTC. Translation: CASSFPRETQYF.

The chain links TRBV5-4 to TRBJ2-1; TRBD2 is a possible D gene (7 bases). V gave up 4 bases and J gave up 5 bases, with 19 bases separating them. The germline V gene encodes CDR1 SGHNT and CDR2 YYREEE (reference sequence). This CDR3 region has 16 residues. CDR3 bases: TGTGCCAGCAGCCCCTATTTGGAGGGGGGGAACAATGAGCAGTTCTTC. It yields the protein CASSPYLEGGNNEQFF.

The V gene is TRBV4-3, the J gene TRBJ2-3; D is uncertain. V gave up 0 bases and J gave up 4 bases, with 14 bases separating them. Germline V gene lookup returns CDR1 LGHNA and CDR2 YSLEER. The CDR3 contains 16 residues. This chain's CDR3 is CASSQEGRPLSDTQYF. CDR3 in DNA: TGCGCCAGCAGCCAAGAAGGCCGGCCGCTGTCAGATACGCAGTATTTT.

This clone was counted only a few times. CDR3 protein: CASSPGTVNNEKLFF. The CDR3 DNA sequence: TGTGCCAGTTCCCCCGGGACAGTCAATAATGAAAAACTGTTTTTT. The chain employs TRBV19 and TRBJ1-4; 7 positions agree with TRBD1. Germline V gene lookup returns CDR1 LNHDA and CDR2 SQIVND (reference sequence). V trimming: 8 bases; J trimming: 4 bases; junction bases outside the gene matches: 10. The CDR3 spans 15 residues. Full variable domain (outside the CDR3, taken from reference TRBV19 and TRBJ1-4): DGGITQSPKYLFRKEGQNVTLSCEQNLNHDAMYWYRQDPGQGLRLIYYSQIVNDFQKGDIAEGYSVSREKKESFPLTVTSAQKNPTAFYLCASSPGTVNNEKLFFGSGTQLSVL.

V usage is TRBV29-1 and J usage is TRBJ1-4; unclear D gene. Trimming cost V 5 bases and J 3 bases, with 10 bases left between them. Germline CDR1 SQVTM, CDR2 ANQGSEA. CDR3 length: 13 amino acids. Here the CDR3 reads CSVLLRANEKLFF. The CDR3 DNA is TGCAGCGTTCTGTTACGGGCTAATGAAAAACTGTTTTTT.

The V and J genes are TRBV13 and TRBJ2-2, with D possibly being TRBD1 or TRBD2 (5 bases each). The V end lost 7 bases, the J end lost 3 bases, and 15 bases lay between the germline ends. CDR1 PRHDT and CDR2 FYEKMQ come from the germline V gene (reference sequence). The CDR3 sequence is 15 residues long. The CDR3 loop is CASTHTRGDTGELFF. CDR3 nucleotides: TGTGCCAGCACCCACACTAGAGGGGACACCGGGGAGCTGTTTTTT.

In its sample, this clone was seen once. The chain employs TRBV4-2 and TRBJ2-6, with D perhaps matching TRBD2 (5 bases). The CDR3 loop spans 17 amino acids. Trimming stripped 0 bases from V and 2 bases from J, with 11 bases between. Germline CDR1 LGHNA, CDR2 YNFKEQ. The DNA of the CDR3 is TGTGCCAGCAGCCAAGATCTTTCGGGGACTGGGGCCAACGTCCTGACTTTC. Encoded protein: CASSQDLSGTGANVLTF.

This chain links TRBV10-3 with TRBJ2-1; TRBD1 matches at 7 bases. The CDR3 consists of 16 residues. Germline V gene lookup returns CDR1 ENHRY and CDR2 SYGVKD. The V segment lost 10 bases and the J segment 0 bases; nucleotides outside the gene matches: 12. CDR3 sequence (DNA): TGTGCCACCAGAGACCGACAGGGCAGCTCCTACAATGAGCAGTTCTTC. Encoded protein: CATRDRQGSSYNEQFF.

The rearrangement links TRBV28 to TRBJ2-4, with 10 bases lining up with TRBD1. The CDR3 runs to 15 residues. Per the germline V gene, CDR1 is MDHEN and CDR2 is SYDVKM. V trimming: 6 bases; J trimming: 9 bases; junction bases outside the gene matches: 11. The CDR3 here is CASRPSGTGVGIQYF. The CDR3 bases are TGTGCCAGCAGACCCTCAGGGACAGGGGTCGGCATTCAGTACTTC.

The rearrangement joins TRBV5-5 to TRBJ1-5; D ambiguous. This CDR3 has 13 residues. Germline CDR1 SGHKS, CDR2 YYEKEE (reference sequence). Between the trimmed V and J ends, which lost 4 bases and 2 bases, there was a span of 7 bases. The DNA for the CDR3 is TGTGCCAGCAGCCCCACGGGCAATCAGCCCCAGCATTTT. Amino acids: CASSPTGNQPQHF.

V gene TRBV5-6 combines with J gene TRBJ2-1; D unclear. Germline CDR1 reads SGHDT; CDR2 reads YYEEEE. The V end lost 0 bases, the J end lost 2 bases, and 9 bases lay between the germline ends. This CDR3 is 15 amino acids long. The DNA of the CDR3 is TGTGCCAGCAGCTTGGGTCCATGGGCCTACAATGAGCAGTTCTTC. Its translation: CASSLGPWAYNEQFF.

The chain has TRBV11-2 and TRBJ1-4; D is perhaps TRBD1 (6 bases). From germline, CDR1 is SGHAT and CDR2 FQNNGV. Trimming took off 4 bases at V and 2 bases at J, with 17 bases between the two ends. The CDR3 is 17 amino acids. The CDR3 protein is CASSSPRGLGTNEKLFF. CDR3 DNA: TGTGCCAGCAGCTCTCCCAGGGGATTGGGGACTAATGAAAAACTGTTTTTT.